One and the same sample provided the 24 T cell receptor beta chains below, sequenced in a study of blood T cell repertoires in COVID-19. Clones were read by immunoSEQ multiplex PCR, and TCRdb kept only the in-frame ones, dropping some. The sample lists some 390,000 clones, about nine tenths seen once, with roughly 1.6% in the top ten. The sample was peripheral blood. These receptors were taken from a woman between 35 and 50 years old with COVID-19, enrolled during active disease.

The chain combines TRBV4-3 with TRBJ1-2; D might be TRBD1 (5 bases). V lost 1 base, J lost 8 bases, and 20 bases lay in between. This CDR3 comprises 16 residues. Germline V lookup: CDR1 LGHNA, CDR2 YSLEER. The CDR3 sequence is CASSQVDTGPRRGYTF. The CDR3 DNA follows: TGCGCCAGCAGCCAAGTGGACACTGGACCGAGGCGGGGCTACACCTTC.

The V gene is TRBV10-3, the J gene TRBJ1-2; perhaps TRBD1 as D (5 bases). Per the germline V gene, CDR1 is ENHRY and CDR2 is SYGVKD. The CDR3 has 14 residues. Deletions cut 2 bases from V and 4 bases from J, with 11 bases between. The chain's CDR3 is CAISELAGPYGYTF. DNA of the CDR3: TGTGCCATCAGTGAGCTGGCAGGGCCCTATGGCTACACCTTC.

In DNA, the CDR3 is TGCAGCGGGAGACAGAGCTCTGGAAACACCATATATTTT. Residues: CSGRQSSGNTIYF. The chain couples TRBV29-1 to TRBJ1-3; D may be TRBD1 (5 bases). V dropped 7 bases and J dropped 0 bases, with 10 bases sitting between them. Germline lookup yields CDR1 SQVTM and CDR2 ANQGSEA. This CDR3 has 13 amino acids.

In nucleotides, the CDR3 is TGCGCCAGCAGCCAGTTAGCGGGATCAACCGGGGAGCTGTTTTTT. It translates to CASSQLAGSTGELFF. The rearrangement uses TRBV4-3 and TRBJ2-2; 8 bases fit TRBD2. V shed 3 bases, J shed 5 bases, and the junction held 5 bases outside the gene matches. CDR3 length: 15 amino acids. CDR1 LGHNA and CDR2 YSLEER come from the germline V gene.

This chain links TRBV7-2 with TRBJ2-1, with TRBD2 matching over 7 bases. CDR3 length: 16 amino acids. Trimming took 7 bases from V and 4 from J; bases not matched to a gene: 13. The germline CDR1 and CDR2 sequences are SGHTA and FQGNSA. In DNA form, the CDR3 reads TGTGCCAGCACTGGGGCGGGACTACCCCGATACAATGAGCAGTTCTTC. It yields the protein CASTGAGLPRYNEQFF.

V is TRBV14 and J is TRBJ2-1; TRBD2 matches 14 bases. This CDR3 is built from 17 residues. The V and J ends lost 3 bases and 8 bases, in that order; junction bases with no gene match: 9. Germline V gives CDR1 SGHDN, CDR2 FVKESK. CDR3 sequence: CASSHRRTSGRIDEQFF. The CDR3, as DNA: TGTGCCAGCAGCCACCGCCGGACTAGCGGGAGGATAGATGAGCAGTTCTTC.

V and J are TRBV11-3 and TRBJ2-2; TRBD1 agrees at 8 bases. In germline, CDR1 is SGHNT, CDR2 YENEEA. The V segment lost 3 bases and the J segment 2 bases; nucleotides outside the gene matches: 5. This CDR3 comprises 16 residues. The CDR3 DNA reads TGTGCCAGCAGCTTGATGACAGGGGACAACACCGGGGAGCTGTTTTTT. Translated: CASSLMTGDNTGELFF.

The CDR3 coding sequence is TGCAGCGTTGAGCCGGGGATCGGTCAGCCCCAGCATTTT. This encodes CSVEPGIGQPQHF. The chain carries TRBV29-1 and TRBJ1-5; D not certain. V was trimmed by 3 bases and J by 6 bases, leaving 12 bases between them. The germline CDR1 and CDR2 sequences are SQVTM and ANQGSEA. This CDR3 has 13 amino acids.

This clone was counted a single time. The chain combines TRBV28 with TRBJ1-1; D is perhaps TRBD1 (5 bases). V was clipped by 7 bases and J by 5 bases, with 20 bases between them. CDR3 length equals 15 residues. In germline, CDR1 is MDHEN, CDR2 SYDVKM. The DNA for the CDR3 is TGTGCCAGCACCACGGGGGAGGGAAGGAGGACTGAAGCTTTCTTT. Amino acid sequence: CASTTGEGRRTEAFF.

The chain links TRBV7-9 to TRBJ1-1; D is unresolved. Trimming removed 1 base from V and 8 bases from J, with 14 bases in between. The V gene's germline CDR1 is SEHNR and CDR2 FQNEAQ (reference sequence). CDR3 length: 14 amino acids. The CDR3 DNA sequence: TGTGCCAGCAGCTTAGGAACGGCAAGACTGGAAGCTTTCTTT. It specifies CASSLGTARLEAFF.

This rearrangement joins TRBV15 to TRBJ1-4; 8 bases are a match to TRBD1. CDR1 LNHNV and CDR2 YYDKDF come from the germline V gene (reference sequence). V lost 1 base to trimming and J lost 8 bases; unmatched junction nucleotides: 12. The CDR3 totals 17 residues. The CDR3 sequence: CATSRGGVTGGREKLFF. CDR3 coding DNA: TGTGCCACCAGCAGAGGAGGGGTAACAGGGGGAAGGGAAAAACTGTTTTTT.

This chain links TRBV7-9 with TRBJ2-2; TRBD1 agrees at 8 bases. Germline V gene lookup returns CDR1 SEHNR and CDR2 FQNEAQ (reference sequence). The CDR3 runs to 17 residues. Unmatched junction bases numbered 10, after V lost 4 bases and J lost 3 bases. CDR3 coding DNA: TGTGCCAGCAGCTACGATCCGGGACAGGTATACACCGGGGAGCTGTTTTTT. It specifies CASSYDPGQVYTGELFF.

The chain recombines TRBV4-1 with TRBJ1-2, with D possibly matching TRBD1 (6 bases). There are 15 residues in the CDR3. Germline V gives CDR1 MGHRA, CDR2 YSYEKL. Deletions cut 1 base from V and 7 bases from J, with 16 bases between. The CDR3 spells CASSQVGRGRGGYTF. The CDR3 coding sequence is TGCGCCAGCAGCCAAGTCGGCAGGGGTAGAGGTGGCTACACCTTC.

The CDR3 coding sequence is TGTGCCAGTAGTATAGACGGACAGCCGACCACAGATACGCAGTATTTT. Translated: CASSIDGQPTTDTQYF. The V and J genes are TRBV19 and TRBJ2-3, with D possibly TRBD1 on 6 matching bases. The CDR3 contains 16 residues. The V gene lost 0 bases and the J gene lost 2 bases, with 12 bases spanning the gap. Germline CDR1 LNHDA, CDR2 SQIVND (reference sequence).

The chain carries TRBV6-2 or TRBV6-3 and TRBJ1-5; 9 bases align to TRBD1. The trim removed 5 bases at V and 2 bases at J, leaving 4 bases unmatched. CDR1 and CDR2 from the germline V gene are MNHEY and SVGEGT. This CDR3 is built from 15 residues. CDR3: CASSPGTGRNQPQHF. Written as DNA, the CDR3 is TGTGCCAGCAGTCCCGGGACAGGGCGCAATCAGCCCCAGCATTTT.

V and J are TRBV23-1 and TRBJ2-3; 10 bases are a match to TRBD1. TRBV23-1 carries the ORF label, with uncertain function. The V and J ends lost 8 bases and 2 bases, in that order; junction bases with no gene match: 10. This CDR3 comprises 16 residues. The CDR3 loop is CASLPGQGVNTDTQYF. Written as DNA, the CDR3 is TGCGCCAGCTTACCCGGACAGGGGGTCAACACAGATACGCAGTATTTT.

V and J are TRBV5-1 and TRBJ1-2; TRBD1 agrees at 9 bases. V shed 0 bases and J 5 bases; nucleotides not matched to a gene: 5. From germline, CDR1 is SGHRS and CDR2 YFSETQ. The CDR3 totals 15 residues. CDR3 sequence reads: CASSLDRGRQYGYTF. In DNA form, the CDR3 reads TGCGCCAGCAGCTTGGACAGGGGGCGACAATATGGCTACACCTTC.

On this clone itself: The sample has other DNA sequences that encode this CDR3 too. This chain links TRBV7-2 with TRBJ1-2, with 8 nucleotides matching TRBD1. V was pared by 0 bases and J by 4 bases, with 1 base of the junction left unmatched. The germline V gene encodes CDR1 SGHTA and CDR2 FQGNSA. The CDR3 loop spans 14 amino acids. As DNA, the CDR3 is TGTGCCAGCAGCTTAGCTACAGGGGGCTATGGCTACACCTTC. This sequence encodes CASSLATGGYGYTF.

J is TRBJ2-7 and V is TRBV9; a possible D gene is TRBD1 (5 bases). The CDR3 spans 14 residues. Deletions cut 0 bases from V and 3 bases from J, with 10 bases between. Germline V gives CDR1 SGDLS, CDR2 YYNGEE. The chain's CDR3 is CASSVGGQIYEQYF. In DNA, the CDR3 is TGTGCCAGCAGCGTAGGCGGACAAATCTACGAGCAGTACTTC.

This chain connects TRBV15 to TRBJ2-7; 8 positions match TRBD2. V shed 3 bases, J shed 0 bases, and the junction held 4 bases outside the gene matches. The CDR3 extends over 15 amino acids. Germline CDR1 and CDR2: LNHNV and YYDKDF (reference sequence). CDR3 residues: CATSRTSASSYEQYF. The CDR3 DNA follows: TGTGCCACCAGCAGGACTAGCGCTAGCTCCTACGAGCAGTACTTC.

This chain connects TRBV6-2 or TRBV6-3 to TRBJ2-2; maybe TRBD2 (6 bases). Germline V gene lookup returns CDR1 MNHEY and CDR2 SVGEGT. The CDR3 is 14 residues long. Trimming shortened V by 6 bases and J by 8 bases, and 16 bases separated the two germline ends. CDR3 DNA: TGTGCCAGCAGCGTTATGTCCGGGAGAGGGGAGCTGTTTTTT. It specifies CASSVMSGRGELFF.

The chain carries TRBV6-5 and TRBJ2-1; D may be TRBD2 (6 bases). Germline V gene sequence: CDR1 MNHEY, CDR2 SVGAGI. Between the trimmed V and J ends, which lost 7 bases and 1 base, there was a span of 11 bases. The CDR3 covers 14 residues. The CDR3 DNA reads TGTGCCAGCAACCCTAGCGCGTCCTACAATGAGCAGTTCTTC. Translated: CASNPSASYNEQFF.

V gene TRBV4-1 combines with J gene TRBJ1-5; the match to TRBD1 covers 7 bases. V was clipped by 2 bases and J by 2 bases; unmatched bases: 6. This CDR3 comprises 16 residues. CDR1 and CDR2 (germline): MGHRA, YSYEKL. DNA for the CDR3: TGCGCCAGCAGCCAACCGGGACAGTTGCGCAATCAGCCCCAGCATTTT. Its protein product is CASSQPGQLRNQPQHF.

The chain has TRBV9 and TRBJ1-6, with D maybe TRBD1 (6 bases). V dropped 0 bases and J dropped 14 bases, with 12 bases sitting between them. Germline CDR1 reads SGDLS; CDR2 reads YYNGEE. The CDR3 totals 13 residues. The CDR3 sequence: CASSVGEGDTLHF. The CDR3 bases are TGTGCCAGCAGCGTAGGAGAAGGGGACACCCTCCACTTT.